The clone carrying this T cell receptor beta chain was seen a handful of times. The data were taken from a study of cytomegalovirus exposure and HLA in healthy donors. About the study: Out of roughly 170 million T cells, an earlier analysis found 117 million unique TCR beta sequences in total.

Trimming stripped 1 base from V and 8 bases from J, with 18 bases between. The CDR3 totals 16 residues. Per germline, CDR1 LGHNA and CDR2 YNFKEQ. The PCR had 60 Vbeta and 13 Jbeta primers. Measured with immunoSEQ multiplex PCR; TCRdb has only the in-frame clones, and not every one. The profile shows about 120,000 clones, 60% to 80% of them singletons. The clonotype was recovered from a man aged 25-45 years in good health and CMV-seronegative. This rearrangement joins TRBV4-2 to TRBJ2-1, with D possibly TRBD1 on 6 matching bases. What was sequenced was PBMCs. CDR3 region: CASSQGTGTGSDEQFF. The CDR3 DNA sequence: TGTGCCAGCAGCCAAGGAACGGGTACAGGGTCGGATGAGCAGTTCTTC.